One sample yielded the 29 T cell receptor beta chains listed below, sequenced in a study of blood T cell repertoires in COVID-19. The method was immunoSEQ multiplex PCR; TCRdb's version includes in-frame clones alone and lacks a portion of them. This table has more than 200,000 clones, 80% to 90% appearing once. The sequenced material came from peripheral blood. Every receptor here comes from a man at least 80 years old with acute or convalescent COVID-19.

The chain joins TRBV7-3 to TRBJ1-5; D ambiguous. The CDR3 runs to 18 residues. With 2 bases removed from V and 0 bases from J, the gap between germline ends came to 17 bases. Germline values: CDR1 SGHTA, CDR2 FQGTGA. The CDR3 is CASSLEYSSYDSNQPQHF. CDR3 bases: TGTGCCAGCAGCTTAGAATACAGTTCGTATGATAGCAATCAGCCCCAGCATTTT.

A single count supports this clone. The chain recombines TRBV18 with TRBJ2-7, with D hard to call. The V end was cut by 2 bases, the J end by 2 bases, with 13 bases between. Germline V gene sequence: CDR1 KGHSH, CDR2 LQKENI. The CDR3 consists of 15 residues. The CDR3 bases are TGTGCCAGCTCACCAACGACTCTCACTCCCTACGAGCAGTACTTC. It yields the protein CASSPTTLTPYEQYF.

The rearrangement uses TRBV28 and TRBJ1-1, with TRBD1 matching over 7 bases. The ends lost 3 bases at V and 5 bases at J; junction bases unmatched: 6. The CDR3 contains 14 residues. Germline values: CDR1 MDHEN, CDR2 SYDVKM. The DNA of the CDR3 is TGTGCCAGCAGTTTTAGGGGGCGCGGTACTGAAGCTTTCTTT. Protein: CASSFRGRGTEAFF.

V usage is TRBV5-5 and J usage is TRBJ2-5, with D possibly being TRBD2 (6 bases). Trimming pared 0 bases from V and 2 bases from J, leaving 8 bases between. Germline loops: CDR1 SGHKS, CDR2 YYEKEE (reference sequence). This CDR3 comprises 14 residues. For the CDR3, the DNA is TGTGCCAGCAGCTTGGCGGAGGGACAAGAGACCCAGTACTTC. This codes for CASSLAEGQETQYF.

This chain connects TRBV6-6 to TRBJ1-1; a possible D gene is TRBD1 (6 bases). Per germline, CDR1 MNHNY and CDR2 SVGAGI (reference sequence). This CDR3 is 11 amino acids long. The V and J ends lost 4 bases and 11 bases respectively, with 11 bases between them. The chain's CDR3 is CASSSTGSAFF. Here the CDR3 DNA reads TGTGCCAGCAGTTCGACAGGATCGGCTTTCTTT.

In its sample, this clone was seen a few times. V usage is TRBV7-3 and J usage is TRBJ2-2, with 9 bases lining up with TRBD2. This CDR3 is 14 amino acids long. Germline V gene data show CDR1 as SGHTA and CDR2 as FQGTGA. V lost 3 bases and J lost 6; bases outside the gene matches: 2. The CDR3 loop reads CASSFGTSPGELFF. The CDR3, as DNA: TGTGCCAGCAGCTTCGGGACTAGCCCCGGGGAGCTGTTTTTT.

V usage is TRBV11-2 and J usage is TRBJ2-7; 7 bases line up with TRBD2. V shed 5 bases, J shed 2 bases, and the junction held 3 bases outside the gene matches. The CDR3 extends over 13 amino acids. Germline CDR1 and CDR2: SGHAT and FQNNGV. CDR3 nucleotides: TGTGCCAGCAGCCGGAGCGGGGCCTACGAGCAGTACGTC. Translated, it gives CASSRSGAYEQYV.

This chain joins TRBV10-3 and TRBJ2-2; 13 nucleotides line up with TRBD2. V dropped 7 bases and J dropped 5; count of bases not matched to a gene: 16. The CDR3 extends over 19 amino acids. CDR1 is ENHRY, CDR2 SYGVKD, per germline. Here the CDR3 reads CAIIGGDTSGRASTGELFF. CDR3 in DNA: TGTGCCATCATCGGGGGGGATACTAGCGGGAGGGCCTCTACCGGGGAGCTGTTTTTT.

V and J are TRBV24-1 and TRBJ2-2; TRBD2 agrees at 13 bases. The CDR3 runs to 18 residues. CDR1 and CDR2 from the germline V gene are KGHDR and SFDVKD. J lost 5 bases, V lost 4 bases, and 9 bases had no gene match. In nucleotides, the CDR3 is TGTGCCACCAGTGACATACTAGCGGGAGGGCCAAGGACCGGGGAGCTGTTTTTT. Translated, it gives CATSDILAGGPRTGELFF.

The chain recombines TRBV7-9 with TRBJ2-4, with TRBD1 identical over 7 bases. This CDR3 region has 15 residues. After removal of 2 bases from V and 2 bases from J, the junction contained 3 bases not matched to a gene. Germline CDR1 SEHNR, CDR2 FQNEAQ (reference sequence). The CDR3 region is CASSLPTGTKNIQYF. In DNA, the CDR3 is TGTGCCAGCAGCTTACCGACAGGGACCAAAAACATTCAGTACTTC.

The chain recombines TRBV30 with TRBJ1-6, with D possibly TRBD1 on 5 matching bases. The CDR3 has 17 residues. Germline loops: CDR1 GTSNPN, CDR2 SVGIG (reference sequence). V shed 1 base and J shed 4 bases, with 17 bases lying between them. The chain's CDR3 is CAWSEGEGSTYNSPLHF. CDR3 nucleotide sequence: TGTGCCTGGAGTGAAGGGGAGGGGTCAACGTATAATTCACCCCTCCACTTT.

V usage is TRBV5-4 and J usage is TRBJ2-5; TRBD1 matches 8 bases. J gave up 5 bases and V 0 bases, and 12 bases lay outside the gene matches. Germline CDR1 reads SGHNT; CDR2 reads YYREEE (reference sequence). This CDR3 is built from 17 residues. CDR3 loop: CASSLAGQGAQGETQYF. The CDR3 DNA follows: TGTGCCAGCAGCTTGGCTGGGCAGGGGGCGCAGGGGGAGACCCAGTACTTC.

This chain joins TRBV4-1 and TRBJ2-3; D unclear. The germline V gene encodes CDR1 MGHRA and CDR2 YSYEKL. Between the trimmed V and J ends, which lost 1 base and 2 bases, there was a span of 10 bases. The CDR3 spans 15 residues. The CDR3 DNA reads TGCGCCAGCAGCCAAGGAGTCAGGTACACAGATACGCAGTATTTT. Its protein product is CASSQGVRYTDTQYF.

The chain is built from TRBV7-6 and TRBJ2-1; 10 bases fit TRBD2. Germline V lookup: CDR1 SGHVS, CDR2 FNYEAQ. CDR3 size: 18 residues. V lost 1 base, J lost 7 bases, and 13 bases stayed unmatched. As DNA, the CDR3 is TGTGCCAGCAGCTTAGAAGCGGGAGGGACAACCCGGGGGAATGAGCAGTTCTTC. Protein sequence: CASSLEAGGTTRGNEQFF. Together with reference TRBV7-6 and TRBJ2-1, the CDR3 gives the full variable domain: GAGVSQSPRYKVTKRGQDVALRCDPISGHVSLYWYRQALGQGPEFLTYFNYEAQQDKSGLPNDRFSAERPEGSISTLTIQRTEQRDSAMYRCASSLEAGGTTRGNEQFFGPGTRLTVL.

The V call is TRBV12-3 or TRBV12-4, the J call TRBJ1-2; D perhaps matches TRBD1 (5 bases). The CDR3 contains 12 residues. The germline V and J ends were trimmed by 3 bases and 9 bases, with 11 bases remaining between them. The CDR3 reads CASSFGGTSYTF. DNA of the CDR3: TGTGCCAGCAGTTTTGGAGGGACTAGCTACACCTTC.

This clone was seen only a few times. The gene calls are TRBV19 and TRBJ2-7, with 7 bases identical to TRBD2. Germline V gives CDR1 LNHDA, CDR2 SQIVND (reference sequence). Losses at the gene ends were 4 bases for V and 2 bases for J; bases not matched to a gene: 8. This CDR3 is built from 15 residues. The CDR3 protein is CASSTERERAYEQYF. CDR3 sequence (DNA): TGTGCCAGTAGTACGGAGCGGGAACGGGCCTACGAGCAGTACTTC.

This chain links TRBV9 with TRBJ1-1, with 8 nucleotides matching TRBD1. This CDR3 spans 13 amino acids. After removal of 0 bases from V and 11 bases from J, the junction contained 6 bases not matched to a gene. Germline V gene lookup returns CDR1 SGDLS and CDR2 YYNGEE. CDR3: CASSVGWTGRAFF. The CDR3 DNA is TGTGCCAGCAGCGTAGGTTGGACAGGGAGGGCTTTCTTT.

The chain is built from TRBV7-2 and TRBJ2-2, with 9 bases aligning to TRBD1. The germline CDR1 and CDR2 sequences are SGHTA and FQGNSA. The CDR3 has 14 residues. The V gene end was trimmed by 5 bases and the J gene end by 7 bases; junction bases not matched to a gene: 5. In nucleotides, the CDR3 is TGTGCCAGCAGCCGGGGACAGGGAATCGGGGAGCTGTTTTTT. As protein: CASSRGQGIGELFF.

The CDR3 nucleotides are TGTGCCAGCAGGGAAAAGGGACAGAAGAATTCACCCCTCCACTTT. Translating gives CASREKGQKNSPLHF. The J gene is TRBJ1-6, the V gene TRBV25-1, with 7 bases that match TRBD1. V lost 6 bases and J lost 7; bases outside the gene matches: 9. This CDR3 comprises 15 residues. Germline V gives CDR1 MGHDK, CDR2 SYGVNS.

In this sample, this clone turned up once. The chain recombines TRBV5-1 with TRBJ2-3; 10 bases map to TRBD2. The V and J ends lost 3 bases and 5 bases, in that order; junction bases with no gene match: 3. The CDR3 is made up of 14 amino acids. Germline CDR1 SGHRS, CDR2 YFSETQ. The CDR3 DNA is TGCGCCAGCAGCTCGGGACTAGCGCGAGATACGCAGTATTTT. It specifies CASSSGLARDTQYF.

This chain joins TRBV5-1 and TRBJ2-1; 11 positions agree with TRBD1. Germline values: CDR1 SGHRS, CDR2 YFSETQ. With V trimmed by 7 bases and J by 6 bases, 12 bases remained unmatched. This CDR3 is 16 amino acids long. As DNA, the CDR3 is TGCGCCAGCCGCCCGACGACCGGGACAGGGGGCAATGAGCAGTTCTTC. Protein sequence: CASRPTTGTGGNEQFF.

This rearrangement joins TRBV10-1 to TRBJ1-2; D gene unclear. V was cut by 7 bases and J by 0 bases, with 18 bases left in between. This CDR3 comprises 16 residues. Germline assignment: CDR1 WNHNN and CDR2 SYGVQD (reference sequence). The CDR3 DNA reads as TGCGCCAGCATCTCCGACTACAGCTCCGCTAACTATGGCTACACCTTC. Protein: CASISDYSSANYGYTF.

The gene calls are TRBV7-6 and TRBJ2-2; D is uncertain. The length of the CDR3 is 19 residues. The germline V gene encodes CDR1 SGHVS and CDR2 FNYEAQ. V was pared by 5 bases and J by 5 bases, with 27 bases between. CDR3 sequence: CASSIRSGSRPERTGELFF. The CDR3 DNA is TGTGCCAGCAGCATTAGGAGTGGTAGCCGCCCCGAAAGGACCGGGGAGCTGTTTTTT.

The rearrangement joins TRBV5-1 to TRBJ2-7; TRBD1 matches at 9 bases. The V and J ends lost 4 bases and 4 bases, in that order; junction bases with no gene match: 9. This CDR3 contains 15 residues. The V gene's germline CDR1 is SGHRS and CDR2 YFSETQ. The DNA for the CDR3 is TGCGCCAGCAGCCCAACAGGGGGCGAGGGTTACGAGCAGTACGTC. Encoded protein: CASSPTGGEGYEQYV.

The V call is TRBV6-5, the J call TRBJ1-6; possible D gene TRBD1, 6 bases. Germline CDR1 is MNHEY and CDR2 is SVGAGI. V lost 0 bases to trimming and J lost 7 bases, with 7 bases between them. The CDR3 length is 14 residues. CDR3 nucleotides: TGTGCCAGCAGTTACTCCGGGACAAATTCACCCCTCCACTTT. Its translation is CASSYSGTNSPLHF.

This clone was seen a single time. The CDR3 sequence is CASSKAADEQFF. CDR3 sequence (DNA): TGTGCCAGCAGTAAAGCGGCGGATGAGCAGTTCTTC. The chain has TRBV28 and TRBJ2-1; possibly TRBD2 for D (5 bases). Per the germline V gene, CDR1 is MDHEN and CDR2 is SYDVKM. CDR3 length: 12 residues. Trimming pared 5 bases from V and 8 bases from J, leaving 10 bases between. The complete variable domain, with remaining parts taken from reference TRBV28 and TRBJ2-1, reads DVKVTQSSRYLVKRTGEKVFLECVQDMDHENMFWYRQDPGLGLRLIYFSYDVKMKEKGDIPEGYSVSREKKERFSLILESASTNQTSMYLCASSKAADEQFFGPGTRLTVL.

The chain uses TRBV18 and TRBJ1-1; 7 bases line up with TRBD1. Germline CDR1 is KGHSH and CDR2 is LQKENI. The CDR3 length is 15 residues. The V and J ends lost 2 bases and 0 bases, in that order; junction bases with no gene match: 3. This chain's CDR3 is CASSPKQGVNTEAFF. DNA for the CDR3: TGTGCCAGCTCACCAAAGCAGGGGGTGAACACTGAAGCTTTCTTT.

The V gene is TRBV29-1, the J gene TRBJ1-4, with TRBD1 as a possible D gene (5 bases). In germline, CDR1 is SQVTM, CDR2 ANQGSEA. Trimming pared 7 bases from V and 6 bases from J, leaving 18 bases between. The CDR3 length is 14 residues. Here the CDR3 DNA reads TGCAGCGCTGCCGTAACGCAGGGTTATGAAAAACTGTTTTTT. It specifies CSAAVTQGYEKLFF.

Ten or more counts support this clone. This chain links TRBV4-1 with TRBJ1-5; 8 positions agree with TRBD1. This CDR3 region has 17 residues. The junction had 10 bases not matched to a gene; V was cut back by 2 bases and J by 4 bases. Germline CDR1 and CDR2: MGHRA and YSYEKL. CDR3 protein: CASSQTELRGPNQPQHF. The DNA of the CDR3 is TGCGCCAGCAGCCAAACGGAGCTCAGGGGGCCTAATCAGCCCCAGCATTTT.